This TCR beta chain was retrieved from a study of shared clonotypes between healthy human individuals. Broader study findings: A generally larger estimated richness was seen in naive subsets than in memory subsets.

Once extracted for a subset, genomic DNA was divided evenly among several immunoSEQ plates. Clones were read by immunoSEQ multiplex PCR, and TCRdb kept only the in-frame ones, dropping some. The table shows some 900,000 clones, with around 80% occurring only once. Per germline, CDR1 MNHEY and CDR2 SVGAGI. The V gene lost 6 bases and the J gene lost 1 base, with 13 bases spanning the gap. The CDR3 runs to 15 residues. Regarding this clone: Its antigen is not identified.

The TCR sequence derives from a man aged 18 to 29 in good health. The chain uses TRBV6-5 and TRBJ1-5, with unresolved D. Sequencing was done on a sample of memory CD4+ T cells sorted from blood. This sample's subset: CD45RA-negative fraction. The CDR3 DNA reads TGTGCCAGCAGCCCACAAGCCAAAAGCAATCAGCCCCAGCATTTT. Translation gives CASSPQAKSNQPQHF.